The following is a T cell receptor beta chain sequence with its context. The data stem from a study of shared clonotypes between healthy human individuals. CD45RO-negative, CCR7-positively selected cells formed the naive CD8 fraction, excluding terminally differentiated effector memory CD45RA+ cells. From germline, CDR1 is LGHNT and CDR2 FRNRAP. The CDR3 sequence is 13 residues long. V lost 2 bases, J lost 5 bases, and 9 bases lay in between. The assay was immunoSEQ multiplex PCR, and TCRdb's table has in-frame clones only and misses some. This table holds some 630,000 clones, approximately 96% found once.

Sequenced sample: naive CD8+ T cells sorted from blood. This chain connects TRBV12-5 to TRBJ2-5, with D uncertain. This clonotype was obtained from a woman between 25 and 40 years old in good health. The CDR3 loop reads CASGLSRRETQYF. The CDR3 nucleotides read TGTGCTAGTGGTTTGAGCCGTCGGGAGACCCAGTACTTC.